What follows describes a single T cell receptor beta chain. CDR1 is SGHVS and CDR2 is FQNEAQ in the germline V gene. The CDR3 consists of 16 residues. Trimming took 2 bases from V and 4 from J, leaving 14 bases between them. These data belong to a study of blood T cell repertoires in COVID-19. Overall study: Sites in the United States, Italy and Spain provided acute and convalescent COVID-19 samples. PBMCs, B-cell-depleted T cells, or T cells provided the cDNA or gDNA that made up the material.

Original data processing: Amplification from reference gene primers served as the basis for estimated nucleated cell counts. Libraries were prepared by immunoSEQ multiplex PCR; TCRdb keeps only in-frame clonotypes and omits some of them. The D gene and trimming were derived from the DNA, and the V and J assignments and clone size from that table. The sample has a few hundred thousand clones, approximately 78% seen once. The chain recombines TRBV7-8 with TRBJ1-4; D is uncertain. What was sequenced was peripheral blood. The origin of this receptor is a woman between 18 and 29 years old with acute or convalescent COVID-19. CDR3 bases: TGTGCCAGCAGCTTATTAGGGAGGGATTTTAATGAAAAACTGTTTTTT. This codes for CASSLLGRDFNEKLFF.